These 8 T cell receptor beta chains share one sample of origin, sequenced in a study of cytotoxic CD8 clonotypes in ibrutinib-treated CLL. The table came from immunoSEQ multiplex PCR; TCRdb's copy has only in-frame clones and leaves some out. The sample has about 140,000 clones; roughly 77% are singletons. The sequencing here drew on PBMCs, taken after 12 months of ibrutinib treatment. Every receptor here comes from a human donor with chronic lymphocytic leukemia.

The chain recombines TRBV10-3 with TRBJ2-1; TRBD2 matches 8 bases. V was pared by 3 bases and J by 4 bases, with 5 bases of the junction left unmatched. The CDR3 length is 15 residues. Germline CDR1 is ENHRY and CDR2 is SYGVKD. The CDR3 loop is CAISDSSGGYNEQFF. CDR3 bases: TGTGCCATCAGTGACTCGAGCGGGGGATACAATGAGCAGTTCTTC.

The rearrangement joins TRBV11-3 to TRBJ2-7; possibly TRBD2 for D (5 bases). This CDR3 comprises 13 residues. Trimming shortened V by 4 bases and J by 3 bases, and 10 bases separated the two germline ends. CDR1 SGHNT and CDR2 YENEEA come from the germline V gene. CDR3 in DNA: TGTGCCAGCAGCTCGGGGAGCTACTACGAGCAGTACTTC. It yields the protein CASSSGSYYEQYF. Supplemented by reference TRBV11-3 and TRBJ2-7, the full variable domain reads EAGVVQSPRYKIIEKKQPVAFWCNPISGHNTLYWYLQNLGQGPELLIRYENEEAVDDSQLPKDRFSAERLKGVDSTLKIQPAELGDSAVYLCASSSGSYYEQYFGPGTRLTVT.

In its sample, this clone was seen a few times. This rearrangement joins TRBV25-1 to TRBJ2-3; tentative D call: TRBD2 (6 bases). The V end was cut by 3 bases, the J end by 0 bases, with 10 bases between. This CDR3 spans 15 amino acids. Germline CDR1 and CDR2: MGHDK and SYGVNS. The CDR3 spells CASSEGTSSTDTQYF. The CDR3 nucleotides are TGTGCCAGCAGTGAGGGGACTTCTAGCACAGATACGCAGTATTTT. Using reference TRBV25-1 and TRBJ2-3 for the parts outside the CDR3, the full variable domain is EADIYQTPRYLVIGTGKKITLECSQTMGHDKMYWYQQDPGMELHLIHYSYGVNSTEKGDLSSESTVSRIRTEHFPLTLESARPSHTSQYLCASSEGTSSTDTQYFGPGTRLTVL.

The chain links TRBV27 to TRBJ2-6, with TRBD1 identical over 7 bases. V lost 10 bases and J lost 2; bases outside the gene matches: 11. There are 16 residues in the CDR3. CDR1 is MNHEY and CDR2 is SMNVEV in the germline V gene (reference sequence). CDR3 DNA sequence: TGTGCCACTCTCCGAAACGACAGGGCTGGGGCCAACGTCCTGACTTTC. Translating it yields CATLRNDRAGANVLTF.

This clone was seen a handful of times. The V call is TRBV27, the J call TRBJ1-3; D is uncertain. V was cut by 3 bases and J by 1 base, with 4 bases left in between. Germline CDR1 MNHEY, CDR2 SMNVEV (reference sequence). This CDR3 region has 13 residues. CDR3 coding DNA: TGTGCCAGCAGTTTGAGTTCTGGAAACACCATATATTTT. It yields the protein CASSLSSGNTIYF.

This clone came up many times. This rearrangement joins TRBV7-2 to TRBJ2-1; no clear D. V dropped 1 base and J dropped 12 bases, with 13 bases sitting between them. This CDR3 has 13 residues. Germline V CDR1 and CDR2: SGHTA, FQGNSA. CDR3 loop: CASSLGVGKRQFF. The CDR3 nucleotides read TGTGCCAGCAGCTTAGGGGTGGGAAAACGGCAGTTCTTC.

The CDR3 loop reads CASSFSTGTPQNTEAFF. In nucleotides, the CDR3 is TGTGCCAGCAGTTTTTCTACCGGGACACCACAGAACACTGAAGCTTTCTTT. The chain joins TRBV28 to TRBJ1-1; D possibly corresponds to TRBD1 (6 bases). The V gene's germline CDR1 is MDHEN and CDR2 SYDVKM. CDR3 length: 17 residues. Trimming took 3 bases from V and 1 from J, leaving 18 bases between them.

This sequence joins TRBV4-2 and TRBJ1-1; D gene uncertain. The CDR3 loop spans 15 amino acids. Germline CDR1 is LGHNA and CDR2 is YNFKEQ. V shed 1 base and J shed 1 base, with 10 bases lying between them. CDR3 nucleotides: TGTGCCAGCAGCCAAGGCAACAGTGGGAACACTGAAGCTTTCTTT. This gives the protein CASSQGNSGNTEAFF.